The clone carrying this TCR beta chain was observed at least ten times. Trimming left V 4 bases short and J 10 bases short, with 13 bases between. Germline CDR1 is LGHDT and CDR2 is YNNKEL (reference sequence). The CDR3 has 12 residues. The data were obtained in a study of T cells in Graves' hyperthyroidism and ophthalmopathy. Stable hyperthyroidism: no ophthalmopathy progression over 18 months of follow-up. These patients, aged 18 to 65, had recently diagnosed hyperthyroidism lasting under 2 months. Patients having uncontrolled infection, another autoimmune disease, pregnancy or lactation were not included. The source material, RNA transcripts, was used to amplify TCR beta CDR3 regions. A first-round RT-PCR of the TCR CDR3 used the HTBI primer set. TCRdb re-analysed the multiplex PCR reads in MiXCR, keeping a single row per CDR3 protein. This sample has approximately 400,000 distinct CDR3 sequences, with 11% to 15% found just once.

The V gene is TRBV3-1, the J gene TRBJ1-1, with D possibly matching TRBD1 (6 bases). Sequenced material: blood. The clonotype was recovered from a woman aged 60-70 years with Graves' hyperthyroidism. CDR3 DNA: TGTGCCAGCAGCCCAATGAGAGGGGGAGCTTTCTTT. This codes for CASSPMRGGAFF.